This T cell receptor beta chain derives from a study of cytomegalovirus exposure and HLA in healthy donors (dated by TCRdb to about 2017). With respect to the entire study: According to an earlier analysis of several hundred of the donors, 150 million to 200 million T cells yielded over 90 million unique TCR beta sequences and around 280 Gb of sequence data. Approximately 310 gigabases of sequencing data and 70 million to 100 million unique TCR sequences were included in an early release covering around 600 HLA-typed donors. The study aimed to test whether signatures of past pathogen exposure could be identified by cataloging public T cell receptors. HLA typing covered class I and class II loci at four-digit resolution. A separate validation cohort of roughly 130 different subjects was used in addition to the roughly 670-subject first cohort. The number of donors typed differed by locus, with about 629-630 for A, B, C, DRB1 and DQB1, roughly 550 for DQA1, 600 to 610 for DPA1, and under 490 for DPB1. All discovery cohort repertoires had been generated using a single sequencing platform. Because of strong linkage in the cohort, five DR-DQ haplotypes were treated as single units for association and clustering. In the later analysis, no new phenotypic data were used to find candidate immune exposures; instead, reliance was placed on TCR beta sequences and their occurrence across donors. A later genetic analysis took genome-wide SNP genotypes for about three fifths of the 666 donors and used that subset as a discovery cohort. Donor age, sex, ethnicity and CMV serostatus were collected together with the repertoire data. Of the 300 to 500 genotyped donors, roughly 76% were placed in the genetic ancestry cluster associated with self-reported Caucasian donors. The study profiled the T cell repertoires of about 720 subjects by immunosequencing and related them to cytomegalovirus serostatus. An earlier analysis of 587 of the donors used high-throughput TCR beta sequencing to judge whether each TCR beta V gene segment behaved as functional or pseudogenic. A later analysis re-examined previously published TCR beta repertoires from just over 650 donors and added high-resolution HLA genotyping to investigate patterns of TCR occurrence. Among over 350 genotyped donors of the cohort, an average of approximately 230,000 unique TCR beta nucleotide sequences were sequenced per donor, 15% to 20% of them non-productive. High-throughput TCR immunosequencing, statistical association of individual TCRs with disease status, and machine learning were combined to predict cytomegalovirus infection status.

From its cysteine to its phenylalanine, the CDR3 spans 17 amino acids. Here the CDR3 DNA is all that survives: 51 bases in frame from base 1. Trimmed from V: 3 bases; trimmed from J: 9 bases; junction bases lacking a gene match: 12. CDR1 and CDR2 are read off the germline V gene as SGDLS and YYNGEE. Library preparation was by the immunoSEQ multiplex PCR assay. A mixture of 60 forward primers for TCR Vbeta segments and 13 reverse primers for TCR Jbeta segments was used in the multiplex PCR. The CDR3 region of rearranged TCR beta genes was amplified from genomic DNA with a multiplex PCR assay. The amplified TCR beta libraries were sequenced on the Illumina HiSeq System as 87-base-pair reads. The study's own analysis went as follows. Across the 700 or so repertoires, a later analysis counted 80 million or so unique TCR beta chains, 9.5 million to 13 million of which were shared by at least two donors. Raw reads were error-corrected and collapsed into unique sequences by a nearest-neighbor algorithm in which closely related sequences were merged to remove PCR and sequencing errors. To assign V, D and J gene segments, CDR3 sequences were aligned to IMGT reference sequences. For a sequence to be retained, a match of at least six nucleotides to both a V gene segment and a J gene segment was required. Rearrangements were called productive when the CDR3 lacked stop codons and stayed in frame with V and J; all others were non-productive. CDR3 was defined by IMGT convention, running from the second conserved V-encoded cysteine to the conserved J-encoded phenylalanine. The earlier analysis of some 550 of the donors excluded any sequence lacking an unambiguous match to a single V gene segment. An earlier analysis of under 750 of the donors called V segments functional above 56.7% productive rearrangements and segregating when the between-donor standard deviation exceeded 5%. A statistical classification framework was developed to diagnose cytomegalovirus status using the catalog of TCR beta chain sequences. A later analysis assigned V and J genes by comparing TCR nucleotide sequences with IMGT/GENE-DB human TR gene sequences. In a later analysis, CDR3 sequences and most-parsimonious VDJ recombination scenarios were assigned using the TCRdist pipeline. In a later analysis, every TCR beta chain was defined by the combination of its CDR3 amino acid sequence and its V-gene family, and reads without a unique V-gene family were dropped. In a later analysis, 450 to 600 highly shared, low-generation-probability nucleotide sequences were removed to address suspected cross-contamination and a sequencing artifact. In a later analysis, a clonal expansion index was calculated for each public chain from normalized within-repertoire ranks of inferred template counts. In a later analysis, generation probabilities were computed with a VDJ recombination model fitted to out-of-frame rearrangements, and the resulting probabilities were checked against IGoR. A later analysis scored TCR-TCR, TCR-HLA and TCR-CMV co-occurrence with hypergeometric tests, applying a repertoire-size bias correction to TCR pairs. In a later analysis, false discovery rates were estimated by permuting HLA or CMV assignments 20 times. In a later analysis, co-occurring TCRs were grouped using DBSCAN, with TCRdist sequence similarity added in when clustering inside HLA-allele-positive subsets. Repertoires with fewer than 30,000 or more than 120,000 public chains were left out of co-occurrence clustering, as were four to six repertoires with anomalous nucleotide sharing. The source is immuneACCESS, and TCRdb retained only in-frame sequences with V and J called. Part of the clones is not carried over; for the studies checked, unresolved V genes explain less than half of this, and the remainder is unexplained. V and J calls and clone size come straight from that table; D and trimming were deduced from the DNA. Present in this sample are roughly 110,000 clones, around three quarters of which were seen just once. The biggest ten clones account for about 4.9% of the sample.

The full study reports these points: Correlated functional status among segregating V segments might be attributable to linkage disequilibrium, but an unknown experimental factor could not be ruled out. The authors suggested that the approach could potentially be extended to other disease states and immunological phenotypes. When HLA alleles, especially DR and DQ, strongly co-occurred, attributing TCR associations to individual alleles was difficult. Immune exposure information for the cohort was limited to CMV serostatus. Some IMGT-functional V segments, including TRBV6-2 and TRBV6-3, could not be distinguished by the 87-base-pair reads and were therefore excluded. A cluster of highly shared sequence variants was judged likely to represent a technical artifact of the sequencing pipeline. In a later analysis, HLA-associated TCR beta chains showed more clonal expansion and lower generation probabilities than non-associated chains that were equally common. A total of fewer than 200 TCR beta chains were listed by the study as associated with cytomegalovirus. In this cohort, only TCR beta chains were sequenced, and detectable features were limited by the absence of alpha or paired-chain data. A further reported finding was that TCR beta sequences accurately predicted the HLA-A and HLA-B alleles for most subjects in the first cohort. In both the original and validation cohorts, the classifier was reported to diagnose cytomegalovirus status with high specificity and sensitivity. In vitro tests confirmed that three of the cytomegalovirus-associated TCR beta chains recognize cytomegalovirus antigens. Most CMV-associated TCR beta chains appeared to be HLA-restricted in a later analysis, and the HLA associations seemed to be driven largely by CMV exposure. The presence/absence analyses assumed that sequencing depth was roughly uniform across donors, and that assumption may not be true. In a later analysis, several top co-occurrence clusters were reported to appear linked to parvovirus B19, influenza, CMV and Epstein-Barr virus. In a later analysis, TCR association rates were found to vary across HLA loci, with the most associated TCRs seen for DRB1 alleles and the fewest for HLA-C alleles. An earlier analysis of roughly 570 of the donors showed that most TCR beta V segments appeared in productive rearrangements either about 87% or about 30% of the time, which broadly matched IMGT annotations. A later genetic analysis associated a missense DCLRE1C variant with V-gene and J-gene trimming of TCR beta chains, and an independent cohort replicated the association. A later genetic analysis reported fewer N-insertions in productive TCRs among donors in an Asian-associated ancestry cluster than the roughly 700-donor mean. Because counts were too low, roughly 17 rarely observed V segments, including chromosome 9 orphons, were left out of the earlier analysis of several hundred of the donors. Because some donors lacked HLA typing at each locus, the association tests relied only on the typed subset. In a later analysis, 16,951 TCR beta sequences were associated with specific HLA alleles at a false discovery rate of 0.05. Most TCR sequences were seen in very few donors, while some public TCRs were found in many individuals.

To note about this clone: The antigen it binds to is not known. No much larger clonotype is one base removed from it; base qualities were not supplied.

The cohort was made up of roughly 670 healthy bone marrow donors. All cohort members were sampled while nominally healthy, although unrecorded immune exposures were likely present. The donor was CMV seropositive and belonged to the group of 250 to 300 seropositive cohort members. A peripheral blood sample was collected from each donor, and TCR beta sequencing was performed on peripheral blood mononuclear cells. The Qiagen DNeasy Blood Extraction Kit was used to extract genomic DNA from the blood cell samples. Sequenced input: PBMCs. The chain is assembled from TRBV9 and TRBJ2-4, with 13 bases in between that match TRBD2. The sequence derives from a man aged 30 to 39 in good health and CMV-seropositive. The CDR3 region: CASSAHALAGGGGIQYF. The nucleotide sequence reads TGTGCCAGCAGCGCACACGCACTAGCGGGGGGGGGCGGCATTCAGTACTTC. Reference TRBV9 and TRBJ2-4 genes cover what lies past the CDR3, so the full variable domain is DSGVTQTPKHLITATGQRVTLRCSPRSGDLSVYWYQQSLDQGLQFLIQYYNGEERAKGNILERFSAQQFPDLHSELNLSSLELGDSALYFCASSAHALAGGGGIQYFGAGTRLSVL.